These 19 T cell receptor beta chains came from one sample sequenced in a study of CD8+ T cells in alopecia areata (dated by TCRdb to the late 2010s). Libraries were made using the immunoSEQ multiplex PCR assay. To provide template for TCR sequencing, every sample had RNA extracted and reverse transcribed into cDNA. Not all clones reach the TCRdb copy of this immuneACCESS table, which keeps in-frame sequences only. Checked studies attribute under half of the gap to unresolved V genes and leave the rest unexplained. The table for this sample lists 120,000 or so clones; around 45% of them were counted only once. The ten largest clones capture roughly a tenth of the sample. The sequenced material came from NKG2D-low CD8+ T cells sorted from blood. Sample cell subset or site, as interpreted from the label and publication: sorted CD8+ NKG2D-low blood T cells. These receptors were taken from a human donor with alopecia areata.

V usage is TRBV28 and J usage is TRBJ1-4; D gene unclear. CDR1 is MDHEN and CDR2 is SYDVKM in the germline V gene. Deletions cut 8 bases from V and 4 bases from J, with 8 bases between. There are 12 residues in the CDR3. Here the CDR3 reads CASCHHNEKLFF. The DNA of the CDR3 is TGTGCCAGCTGTCACCATAATGAAAAACTGTTTTTT.

The genes are TRBV29-1 and TRBJ1-2; D is ambiguous. V was clipped by 6 bases and J by 0 bases, with 14 bases between them. The CDR3 has 14 residues. Germline-derived CDR1 and CDR2 are SQVTM and ANQGSEA. CDR3 sequence (DNA): TGCAGCGTCGGGGTGGGCTCCCCTAACTATGGCTACACCTTC. It encodes CSVGVGSPNYGYTF. The whole variable domain, remainder taken from reference TRBV29-1 and TRBJ1-2, is SAVISQKPSRDICQRGTSLTIQCQVDSQVTMMFWYRQQPGQSLTLIATANQGSEATYESGFVIDKFPISRPNLTFSTLTVSNMSPEDSSIYLCSVGVGSPNYGYTFGSGTRLTVV.

This clone was counted a few times. The genes are TRBV7-9 and TRBJ1-1, with a possible D match to TRBD1 (6 bases). Deletions cut 5 bases from V and 11 bases from J, with 15 bases between. The germline CDR1 and CDR2 sequences are SEHNR and FQNEAQ (reference sequence). CDR3 length equals 12 residues. CDR3 residues: CASSPGAGVAFF. CDR3 nucleotide sequence: TGTGCCAGCAGCCCCGGGGCAGGGGTTGCTTTCTTT.

This clone was picked up a small number of times. The rearrangement links TRBV7-9 to TRBJ2-7, with TRBD1 matching over 8 bases. V dropped 6 bases and J dropped 4; count of bases not matched to a gene: 5. The CDR3 extends over 13 amino acids. Germline V gives CDR1 SEHNR, CDR2 FQNEAQ (reference sequence). CDR3 amino acids: CASRRGQDYEQYF. The DNA of the CDR3 is TGTGCCAGCAGGCGGGGACAGGATTACGAGCAGTACTTC.

J is TRBJ1-5 and V is TRBV30; TRBD1 is a possible D gene (6 bases). The CDR3 consists of 13 residues. V lost 5 bases, J lost 6 bases, and 14 bases lay in between. Per germline, CDR1 GTSNPN and CDR2 SVGIG (reference sequence). As DNA, the CDR3 is TGTGCCTGGGAGACAGGTAACGGTCAGCCCCAGCATTTT. Translation gives CAWETGNGQPQHF.

With regard to this clone: The missing conserved phenylalanine or tryptophan at the end of this CDR3 makes a read error likely. The DNA is omitted, as the CDR3 cannot be located on it reliably, and the CDR3 follows TCRdb's listing. V and J are TRBV5-1 and TRBJ2-7; the table's D call, TRBD2, has no DNA check behind it. The CDR3 contains 10 residues when both ends are counted. Germline V gene data show CDR1 as SGHRS and CDR2 as YFSETQ. The CDR3 sequence is CASSSGGRDP.

The chain recombines TRBV15 with TRBJ2-3, with D perhaps matching TRBD2 (5 bases). CDR1 and CDR2 (germline): LNHNV, YYDKDF (reference sequence). V lost 5 bases and J 4 bases, leaving 13 bases between the germline ends. The CDR3 has 14 residues. The CDR3 loop reads CATSPKDGADTQYF. CDR3 coding DNA: TGTGCCACCAGCCCGAAGGACGGGGCAGATACGCAGTATTTT.

This clone was seen a handful of times. This sequence joins TRBV29-1 and TRBJ2-2; D is possibly TRBD2 (5 bases). The CDR3 consists of 12 residues. Trimming removed 7 bases at V and 3 bases at J, with 9 bases between. CDR1 and CDR2 (germline): SQVTM, ANQGSEA. The CDR3, as DNA: TGCAGCGCCTACGGGGACACCGGGGAGCTGTTTTTT. Residues: CSAYGDTGELFF.

Remarks on this clone: Other DNA sequences in the same sample also yield this CDR3. The CDR3 nucleotides read TGCAGCGTTGGAGGCGGGTACTCCTACGAGCAGTACTTC. This translates into CSVGGGYSYEQYF. The chain carries TRBV29-1 and TRBJ2-7; tentatively, D is TRBD2 (5 bases). V dropped 4 bases and J dropped 0 bases, with 10 bases sitting between them. Germline assignment: CDR1 SQVTM and CDR2 ANQGSEA. CDR3 size: 13 residues.

The rearrangement uses TRBV5-6 and TRBJ2-7; 7 bases match TRBD1. The CDR3 loop spans 15 amino acids. Germline trimming cut 3 bases from V and 5 bases from J; bases unmatched to any gene: 11. Germline V gene sequence: CDR1 SGHDT, CDR2 YYEEEE. CDR3 amino acids: CASSSMEQGTHEQYF. CDR3 coding DNA: TGTGCCAGCAGCTCGATGGAACAGGGGACCCACGAGCAGTACTTC.

The chain joins TRBV29-1 to TRBJ1-2, with a tentative D call TRBD1 (5 bases). This CDR3 spans 15 amino acids. Germline V lookup: CDR1 SQVTM, CDR2 ANQGSEA. The V gene lost 1 base and the J gene lost 4 bases, with 16 bases spanning the gap. The CDR3 DNA reads as TGCAGCGTTGAAGTTTCCGACAGAAACGGCTATGGCTACACCTTC. Protein sequence: CSVEVSDRNGYGYTF.

This clone was seen a few times. The chain links TRBV30 to TRBJ2-3; no reliable D call. This CDR3 is 14 amino acids long. Looked up from germline, CDR1 is GTSNPN and CDR2 is SVGIG (reference sequence). Trimming took off 4 bases at V and 0 bases at J, with 11 bases between the two ends. CDR3 DNA sequence: TGTGCCTGGACAGCACAGACTAGCACAGATACGCAGTATTTT. Its translation is CAWTAQTSTDTQYF.

The rearrangement uses TRBV13 and TRBJ2-6, with D unresolved. V lost 7 bases and J 6 bases, leaving 13 bases between the germline ends. The V gene's germline CDR1 is PRHDT and CDR2 FYEKMQ (reference sequence). This CDR3 comprises 14 residues. The DNA of the CDR3 is TGTGCCAGCACTTCCTCCTCTACGGCCAACGTCCTGACTTTC. Translation: CASTSSSTANVLTF.

The chain employs TRBV30 and TRBJ2-2; D gene ambiguous. Germline CDR1 reads GTSNPN; CDR2 reads SVGIG (reference sequence). This CDR3 is 14 amino acids long. Trimming took off 0 bases at V and 3 bases at J, with 8 bases between the two ends. The CDR3 DNA is TGTGCCTGGAGTGTAGATCCCGACACCGGGGAGCTGTTTTTT. Encoded protein: CAWSVDPDTGELFF.

The rearrangement uses TRBV29-1 and TRBJ1-3, with a weak D call TRBD1 (5 bases). Germline V gene sequence: CDR1 SQVTM, CDR2 ANQGSEA. CDR3 size: 14 residues. The germline V and J ends were trimmed by 5 bases and 0 bases, with 11 bases remaining between them. CDR3 sequence: CSVLEGSSGNTIYF. CDR3 nucleotides: TGCAGCGTTTTAGAGGGGAGCTCTGGAAACACCATATATTTT.

The chain uses TRBV28 and TRBJ2-7; D is unresolved. The CDR3 is 14 residues long. V lost 3 bases, J lost 7 bases, and 16 bases lay in between. The germline gives CDR1 MDHEN, CDR2 SYDVKM. The DNA for the CDR3 is TGTGCCAGCAGTTTTAATGCGCCCTTTACTGAGCAGTACTTC. Amino acids: CASSFNAPFTEQYF. Based on the CDR3 plus reference TRBV28 and TRBJ2-7, the full variable domain is DVKVTQSSRYLVKRTGEKVFLECVQDMDHENMFWYRQDPGLGLRLIYFSYDVKMKEKGDIPEGYSVSREKKERFSLILESASTNQTSMYLCASSFNAPFTEQYFGPGTRLTVT.

The rearrangement uses TRBV20-1 and TRBJ2-1, with D hard to call. Trimming cost V 3 bases and J 6 bases, with 0 bases left between them. This CDR3 region has 9 residues. CDR1 is DFQATT and CDR2 is SNEGSKA in the germline V gene (reference sequence). Here the CDR3 reads CSASNEQFF. The CDR3 DNA follows: TGCAGTGCTAGCAATGAGCAGTTCTTC.

The table lists this clone with a few counts. The chain is built from TRBV5-6 and TRBJ1-1; possible D gene TRBD1, 5 bases. CDR1 SGHDT and CDR2 YYEEEE come from the germline V gene. The CDR3 loop spans 13 amino acids. V lost 9 bases, J lost 3 bases, and 15 bases lay in between. The DNA of the CDR3 is TGTGCCACCCATCTAGGGGAAGACACTGAAGCTTTCTTT. Translated, it gives CATHLGEDTEAFF.

A few counts support this clone. The genes are TRBV29-1 and TRBJ2-7, with D possibly being TRBD1 (5 bases). The CDR3 has 13 residues. The germline CDR1 and CDR2 sequences are SQVTM and ANQGSEA. The V end was cut by 3 bases, the J end by 2 bases, with 11 bases between. CDR3 region: CSVETVNTYEQYF. The DNA for the CDR3 is TGCAGCGTTGAGACAGTGAACACCTACGAGCAGTACTTC.